This entry describes one T cell receptor beta chain. Its antigen is undetermined. Assay: immunoSEQ multiplex PCR; the TCRdb copy retains only in-frame clones and omits some. The data show over 30,000 clones, 97% seen once. The data are from a study of T cells in tuberculosis. Study results and limitations: Smaller distances to GMM-specific TCRs suggested their expansion in active tuberculosis. Selection depended on which cryopreserved specimens were available.

Sequencing input: PBMCs. This clonotype originated in a donor under 30 with latent tuberculosis or without tuberculosis infection.

Here the CDR3 reads CAWAGTAYNEQFF. The CDR3 DNA sequence: TGTGCCTGGGCCGGGACAGCCTACAATGAGCAGTTCTTC. The chain recombines TRBV30 with TRBJ2-1, with 7 bases aligning to TRBD1. The germline gives CDR1 GTSNPN, CDR2 SVGIG (reference sequence). The J segment lost 2 bases and the V segment lost 5 bases, leaving 3 bases of the junction unmatched. The length of the CDR3 is 13 residues.